Following are 25 T cell receptor beta chains from one sample sequenced in a study of blood T cells in healthy people across ages (dated by TCRdb to the mid-2010s). Libraries were made using 5' RACE. The reads were generated on an Illumina HiSeq 2500. A second about 6 to 11 cycle PCR used a sample-barcoded 5' primer and a J-beta primer mix. The public reads were quality trimmed at Q25 with fastp and then assembled into clones with MiXCR by TCRdb, keeping productive beta chains. Here each entry gathers all rows of one CDR3 protein and keeps the most common genes and DNA. Here the sample has more than 750,000 distinct CDR3 sequences; 25% to 35% occur a single time. The top ten clones comprise roughly 10% of the sample. These data also formed part of another study, on T cells of mothers and their children.

Sequenced input: blood. The origin of the receptors is a woman in her thirties or forties in good health.

This clonotype has more than one count but fewer than ten. The chain uses TRBV7-9 and TRBJ1-2; D unresolved. In germline, CDR1 is SEHNR, CDR2 FQNEAQ (reference sequence). Deletions cut 5 bases from V and 4 bases from J, with 8 bases between. The CDR3 loop spans 12 amino acids. CDR3 amino acids: CASSPGFYGYTF. For the CDR3, the DNA is TGTGCCAGCAGCCCCGGGTTCTATGGCTACACCTTC.

This clonotype was recorded only once. The DNA of the CDR3 is TGTGCCAGCAGGCCCGGGACCCTAAGGGGCTACACCTTC. Translating gives CASRPGTLRGYTF. V and J are TRBV5-6 and TRBJ1-2; tentative D call: TRBD1 (5 bases). Trimming took off 5 bases at V and 8 bases at J, with 16 bases between the two ends. Germline V gene sequence: CDR1 SGHDT, CDR2 YYEEEE. CDR3 length equals 13 residues. The full variable domain, in which reference TRBV5-6 and TRBJ1-2 provide the parts outside the CDR3, is DAGVTQSPTHLIKTRGQQVTLRCSPKSGHDTVSWYQQALGQGPQFIFQYYEEEERQRGNFPDRFSGHQFPNYSSELNVNALLLGDSALYLCASRPGTLRGYTFGSGTRLTVV.

The chain recombines TRBV6-1 with TRBJ1-1, with D uncertain. V was pared by 3 bases and J by 6 bases, with 14 bases between. The CDR3 contains 14 residues. Germline values: CDR1 MNHNS, CDR2 SASEGT. The CDR3 DNA sequence: TGTGCCAGCAGTGAGAGGCCGGGTTCCCCTGAAGCTTTCTTT. Protein sequence: CASSERPGSPEAFF.

This clonotype was detected only a few times. V usage is TRBV20-1 and J usage is TRBJ1-2; D not certain. CDR1 is DFQATT, CDR2 SNEGSKA, per germline (reference sequence). This CDR3 spans 11 amino acids. Between the trimmed V and J ends, which lost 4 bases and 13 bases, there was a span of 16 bases. The CDR3, as DNA: TGCAGTGCTACAACCAAAGGGTTTTTCACCTTC. Translating gives CSATTKGFFTF.

The V call is TRBV5-1, the J call TRBJ1-3, with D maybe TRBD1 (5 bases). CDR1 SGHRS and CDR2 YFSETQ come from the germline V gene. The CDR3 sequence is 16 residues long. With 2 bases removed from V and 4 bases from J, the gap between germline ends came to 16 bases. The CDR3 loop is CASSLPGAPVGNTIYF. The DNA for the CDR3 is TGCGCCAGCAGCTTACCCGGGGCTCCGGTCGGAAACACCATATATTTT. Full variable domain (outside the CDR3, taken from reference TRBV5-1 and TRBJ1-3): KAGVTQTPRYLIKTRGQQVTLSCSPISGHRSVSWYQQTPGQGLQFLFEYFSETQRNKGNFPGRFSGRQFSNSRSEMNVSTLELGDSALYLCASSLPGAPVGNTIYFGEGSWLTVV.

This clonotype was seen more than once but under ten times. The gene calls are TRBV28 and TRBJ2-7, with 7 nucleotides matching TRBD1. The CDR3 runs 18 residues. V dropped 6 bases and J dropped 2; count of bases not matched to a gene: 19. Germline values: CDR1 MDHEN, CDR2 SYDVKM. The CDR3 DNA follows: TGTGCCAGCAGCCCATACACGACTCGGACAGGTACGACCTACGAGCAGTACTTC. Its translation is CASSPYTTRTGTTYEQYF.

The gene calls are TRBV30 and TRBJ1-2; D is unresolved. Trimming cost V 4 bases and J 2 bases, with 11 bases left between them. CDR3 size: 13 residues. Per the germline V gene, CDR1 is GTSNPN and CDR2 is SVGIG (reference sequence). In nucleotides, the CDR3 is TGTGCCTGGATGAAACTTACGAACTATGGCTACACCTTC. The encoded protein is CAWMKLTNYGYTF.

This clonotype was found many times. The genes are TRBV9 and TRBJ2-7; TRBD1 is a possible D gene (6 bases). CDR1 SGDLS and CDR2 YYNGEE come from the germline V gene. V was clipped by 4 bases and J by 3 bases, with 14 bases between them. The CDR3 loop spans 14 amino acids. Here the CDR3 reads CASSWDTTGYEQYF. The CDR3 bases are TGTGCCAGCAGCTGGGACACGACAGGCTACGAGCAGTACTTC.

Note on this clonotype: A much larger clone lies one base from this, so it may be a read error. This chain uses TRBV2 with TRBJ2-1; D not resolved. The CDR3 runs to 15 residues. Germline V gene data show CDR1 as SNHLY and CDR2 as FYNNEI. The ends were cut back, 8 bases at V and 5 bases at J, with 19 bases in the middle. CDR3 sequence reads: CASRRRATGDNEQFF. CDR3 sequence (DNA): TGTGCCAGCCGTCGTAGGGCAACTGGAGACAATGAGCAGTTCTTC.

With respect to this clonotype: The junction differs from germline at one of its ends, possibly a read error. This chain links TRBV3-1 with TRBJ1-1, with TRBD1 matching over 8 bases. Germline CDR1 reads LGHDT; CDR2 reads YNNKEL (reference sequence). The CDR3 runs to 13 residues. The CDR3: CASSFDRGTGAFF. DNA of the CDR3: TGTGCCAGCAGCTTCGACAGGGGCACTGGAGCTTTCTTT.

This chain joins TRBV7-9 and TRBJ2-1, with D uncertain. This CDR3 is built from 13 residues. Germline loops: CDR1 SEHNR, CDR2 FQNEAQ (reference sequence). The V and J ends lost 1 base and 8 bases respectively, with 9 bases between them. The CDR3 DNA is TGTGCCAGCAGCTTAGGCTCATCCGATGAGCAGTTCTTC. Translating gives CASSLGSSDEQFF. Drawing the rest from reference TRBV7-9 and TRBJ2-1, the complete variable domain is DTGVSQNPRHKITKRGQNVTFRCDPISEHNRLYWYRQTLGQGPEFLTYFQNEAQLEKSRLLSDRFSAERPKGSFSTLEIQRTEQGDSAMYLCASSLGSSDEQFFGPGTRLTVL.

The gene calls are TRBV18 and TRBJ2-1; 8 bases align to TRBD1. J was trimmed by 9 bases and V by 6 bases; bases with no gene match: 13. Germline V gene sequence: CDR1 KGHSH, CDR2 LQKENI. The CDR3 covers 15 residues. The DNA for the CDR3 is TGTGCCAGCTCGCCGGGGACAGGTTTTCAGGGTGAGCAGTTCTTC. Its translation is CASSPGTGFQGEQFF.

The J gene is TRBJ2-3, the V gene TRBV10-3, with 7 nucleotides matching TRBD2. After removal of 5 bases from V and 4 bases from J, the junction contained 3 bases not matched to a gene. Germline loops: CDR1 ENHRY, CDR2 SYGVKD. The CDR3 is 13 residues long. CDR3 protein: CAISYGGSDTQYF. CDR3 coding DNA: TGTGCCATCAGTTACGGGGGGTCAGATACGCAGTATTTT.

The chain couples TRBV7-3 to TRBJ2-7, with a tentative D call TRBD2 (6 bases). With 5 bases removed from V and 6 bases from J, the gap between germline ends came to 23 bases. Per germline, CDR1 SGHTA and CDR2 FQGTGA. The CDR3 runs 16 residues. The CDR3 coding sequence is TGTGCCAGCAGCCCAGTGGAGGGTGGAAGTCCCGTCGAGCAGTACTTC. Translation gives CASSPVEGGSPVEQYF. Based on the CDR3 plus reference TRBV7-3 and TRBJ2-7, the full variable domain is GAGVSQTPSNKVTEKGKYVELRCDPISGHTALYWYRQSLGQGPEFLIYFQGTGAADDSGLPNDRFFAVRPEGSVSTLKIQRTERGDSAVYLCASSPVEGGSPVEQYFGPGTRLTVT.

This clonotype was recorded a few times. This chain connects TRBV6-6 to TRBJ1-2, with D unresolved. There are 14 residues in the CDR3. Trimming removed 2 bases at V and 4 bases at J, with 11 bases between. Per germline, CDR1 MNHNY and CDR2 SVGAGI (reference sequence). CDR3 sequence reads: CASSYGTGIYGYTF. As DNA, the CDR3 is TGTGCCAGCAGTTACGGTACGGGGATCTATGGCTACACCTTC.

Many counts were recorded for this clonotype. This chain links TRBV29-1 with TRBJ2-5; 9 bases align to TRBD2. V lost 6 bases and J lost 3; bases outside the gene matches: 11. Germline V gene data show CDR1 as SQVTM and CDR2 as ANQGSEA. The CDR3 is 15 residues long. CDR3: CSVPRAGGPKETQYF. CDR3 coding DNA: TGCAGCGTCCCGCGGGCGGGGGGGCCGAAAGAGACCCAGTACTTC.

This clonotype was seen only a few times. The chain carries TRBV9 and TRBJ2-1, with D tentatively TRBD1 (5 bases). The germline V gene encodes CDR1 SGDLS and CDR2 YYNGEE. Trimming cost V 4 bases and J 8 bases, with 16 bases left between them. This CDR3 is built from 14 residues. The chain's CDR3 is CASSSQGIFDEQFF. The DNA for the CDR3 is TGTGCCAGCAGCTCCCAGGGAATATTCGATGAGCAGTTCTTC.

Details on this clonotype: A junction boundary mismatches the germline segment, possibly from a read error. The J gene is TRBJ2-6, the V gene TRBV28; D is uncertain. The CDR3 has 17 residues. CDR1 is MDHEN, CDR2 SYDVKM, per germline. The DNA of the CDR3 is TGTGCTAGCAGTTCGCCCTCCGGCTCCGCCGGGGCCAACGTCCTGACTTTC. It translates to CASSSPSGSAGANVLTF.

This clonotype was counted a few times. V is TRBV11-2 and J is TRBJ1-4; no clear D gene. Germline assignment: CDR1 SGHAT and CDR2 FQNNGV. The CDR3 has 13 amino acids. V lost 3 bases, J lost 5 bases, and 7 bases lay in between. CDR3 nucleotides: TGTGCCAGCAGCTTTCTGGAGAATGAAAAACTGTTTTTT. It yields the protein CASSFLENEKLFF.

Points on this clonotype: Compared with germline, one end of the junction differs, possibly owing to a read error. The gene calls are TRBV7-8 and TRBJ2-7, with D maybe TRBD1 (5 bases). Germline CDR1 SGHVS, CDR2 FQNEAQ. This CDR3 has 17 amino acids. DNA for the CDR3: TGTGCCAACAGCCGATCGACGGTTTTTGGGGCAGCCTACGAGCAGTACTTC. Translated: CANSRSTVFGAAYEQYF.

The V gene is TRBV20-1, the J gene TRBJ2-7; D is undetermined. The V and J ends lost 3 bases and 0 bases respectively, with 15 bases between them. CDR1 and CDR2 from the germline V gene are DFQATT and SNEGSKA (reference sequence). This CDR3 has 15 amino acids. The CDR3 loop is CSASLTLSSSYEQYF. CDR3 coding DNA: TGCAGTGCTAGTTTGACATTATCGAGCTCCTACGAGCAGTACTTC.

In its sample, this clonotype was seen once. The gene calls are TRBV6-5 and TRBJ1-2; 7 bases map to TRBD1. V was pared by 10 bases and J by 8 bases, with 10 bases of the junction left unmatched. Germline values: CDR1 MNHEY, CDR2 SVGAGI. The CDR3 is made up of 12 amino acids. For the CDR3, the DNA is TGTGCCACAGGCGCGACAGGGAAAGGCTACACCTTC. Protein: CATGATGKGYTF.

The table lists this clonotype with many counts. J is TRBJ1-5 and V is TRBV12-3 or TRBV12-4, with 7 bases aligning to TRBD1. V lost 5 bases, J lost 0 bases, and 4 bases stayed unmatched. The CDR3 length is 15 residues. The CDR3 DNA follows: TGTGCCAGCAGTACCGGGACAGATAGCAATCAGCCCCAGCATTTT. This sequence encodes CASSTGTDSNQPQHF.

This clonotype was observed at least ten times. The rearrangement uses TRBV3-1 and TRBJ2-7; a possible D gene is TRBD2 (6 bases). With 1 base removed from V and 1 base from J, the gap between germline ends came to 11 bases. The CDR3 is 15 amino acids. The germline gives CDR1 LGHDT, CDR2 YNNKEL (reference sequence). CDR3 in DNA: TGTGCCAGCAGCCAAGCTTGGGGGGAGTCCTACGAGCAGTACTTC. It is translated as CASSQAWGESYEQYF.

Details on this clonotype: A much bigger clone sits one base away, suggesting this may be a read error. This chain links TRBV5-1 with TRBJ2-5; a weak D match, TRBD1 (5 bases). V lost 6 bases and J 11 bases, leaving 17 bases between the germline ends. The CDR3 contains 12 residues. Germline-derived CDR1 and CDR2 are SGHRS and YFSETQ. CDR3 DNA: TGCGCCAGCACAGGGCACCAGGACGGGCAGTACTTC. Translating gives CASTGHQDGQYF.